This is a list of T cell receptor beta chains from one sample in a study of identical twins. TCRdb itself ran the 5' RACE reads through MiXCR, one entry per CDR3 protein. The sample yields 1.5 million or so distinct CDR3 sequences, about 31% seen once. The sample consisted of cord blood. These receptors were collected from a newborn girl in good health. Both conserved end residues are part of each CDR3. D genes are given only for firm matches. Not every row has a clone size; where given, it reads once, few, many or a size class.

15,TRBV2,TRBD2,NA,TRBJ2-1,CASSVETSLYNEQFF,TGTGCCAGCAGTGTCGAGACTAGCCTATACAATGAGCAGTTCTTC
20,TRBV2,NA,few,TRBJ1-4,CASSDHPTRRNVMQHEKLFF,TGTGCCAGCAGTGACCATCCGACTAGGCGGAATGTAATGCAGCATGAAAAACTGTTTTTT
13,TRBV23-1,NA,NA,TRBJ1-1,CASSQSKARLAFF,TGCGCCAGCAGTCAATCAAAGGCTCGGTTGGCTTTCTTT
14,TRBV10-3,TRBD1,NA,TRBJ2-4,CATNFRDRGNIQYF,TGTGCCACCAATTTCCGGGACAGGGGGAACATTCAGTACTTC
16,TRBV12-3/TRBV12-4,NA,NA,TRBJ1-5,CASRKGPSYSNQPQHF,TGTGCCAGCAGAAAAGGACCCTCATATAGCAATCAGCCCCAGCATTTT
13,TRBV7-8,TRBD1,NA,TRBJ1-1,CASKTRDRTEAFF,TGTGCCAGCAAAACCAGGGACAGGACTGAAGCTTTCTTT
11,TRBV29-1,NA,NA,TRBJ1-1,CSVEGDLEAFF,TGCAGCGTTGAGGGGGATCTTGAAGCTTTCTTT
14,TRBV29-1,NA,NA,TRBJ2-5,CSVLRFQGPETQYF,TGCAGCGTACTCAGGTTCCAAGGGCCAGAGACCCAGTACTTC
14,TRBV20-1,NA,few,TRBJ2-3,CSVRGIENPDTQYF,TGCAGTGTACGGGGGATCGAGAACCCAGATACGCAGTATTTT
16,TRBV9,TRBD2,few,TRBJ2-1,CASSRQAGGPNNEQFF,TGTGCCAGCAGCCGACAAGCGGGAGGGCCAAACAATGAGCAGTTCTTC
12,TRBV12-3/TRBV12-4,NA,NA,TRBJ1-2,CASSRGGDGYTF,TGTGCCAGCAGTCGGGGGGGGGATGGCTACACCTTC